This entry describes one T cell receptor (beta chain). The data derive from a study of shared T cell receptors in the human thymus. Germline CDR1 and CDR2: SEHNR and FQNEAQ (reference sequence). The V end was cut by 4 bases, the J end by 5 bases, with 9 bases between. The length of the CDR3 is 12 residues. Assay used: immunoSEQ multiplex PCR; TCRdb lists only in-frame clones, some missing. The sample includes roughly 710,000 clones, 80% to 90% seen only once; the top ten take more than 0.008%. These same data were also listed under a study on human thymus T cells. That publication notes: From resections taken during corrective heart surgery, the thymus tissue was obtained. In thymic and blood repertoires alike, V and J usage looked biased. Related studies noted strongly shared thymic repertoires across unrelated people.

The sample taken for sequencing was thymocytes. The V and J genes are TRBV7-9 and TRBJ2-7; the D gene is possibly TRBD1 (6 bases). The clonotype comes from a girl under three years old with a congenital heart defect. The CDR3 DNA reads TGTGCCAGCAGCTACAGGGTCAACGAGCAGTACTTC. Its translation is CASSYRVNEQYF.